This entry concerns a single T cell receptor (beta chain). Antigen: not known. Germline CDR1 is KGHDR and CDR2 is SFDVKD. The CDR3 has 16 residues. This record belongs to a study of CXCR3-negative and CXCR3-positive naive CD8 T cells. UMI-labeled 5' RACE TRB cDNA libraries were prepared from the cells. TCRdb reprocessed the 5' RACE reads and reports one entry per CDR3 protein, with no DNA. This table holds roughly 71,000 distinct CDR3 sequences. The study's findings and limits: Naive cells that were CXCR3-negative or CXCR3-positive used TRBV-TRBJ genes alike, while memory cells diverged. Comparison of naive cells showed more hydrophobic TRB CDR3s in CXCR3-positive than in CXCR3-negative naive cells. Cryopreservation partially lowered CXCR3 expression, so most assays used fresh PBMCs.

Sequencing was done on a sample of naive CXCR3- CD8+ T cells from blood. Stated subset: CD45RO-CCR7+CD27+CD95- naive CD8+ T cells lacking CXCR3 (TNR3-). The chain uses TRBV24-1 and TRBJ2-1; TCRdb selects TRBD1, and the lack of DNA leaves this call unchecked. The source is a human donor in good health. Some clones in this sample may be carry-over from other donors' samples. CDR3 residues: CATSDRTGGVYNEQFF.